The 5 T cell receptor beta chains below were found in one sample sequenced in a study of T cells after yellow fever vaccination. A single record per CDR3 protein comes from TCRdb applying MiXCR to the 5' RACE reads. The top ten clones hold 11% to 15% of a sample with 550,000 to 750,000 distinct CDR3 sequences, roughly 13% of them seen once. The sequences come from PBMCs, collected on the day of the yellow fever booster vaccination. Receptors originate from a man aged 25 to 40 who received the YFV17D yellow fever vaccine.

The V gene is TRBV7-2, the J gene TRBJ2-3; D is unresolved. In germline, CDR1 is SGHTA, CDR2 FQGNSA. The CDR3 covers 15 residues. Trimming shortened V by 1 base and J by 0 bases, and 8 bases separated the two germline ends. CDR3 bases: TGTGCCAGCAGCTTAGTTCAGGTTAGCACAGATACGCAGTATTTT. Translated, it gives CASSLVQVSTDTQYF. The full variable domain, rest sourced from reference TRBV7-2 and TRBJ2-3, is GAGVSQSPSNKVTEKGKDVELRCDPISGHTALYWYRQSLGQGLEFLIYFQGNSAPDKSGLPSDRFSAERTGGSVSTLTIQRTQQEDSAVYLCASSLVQVSTDTQYFGPGTRLTVL.

This clonotype was detected a few times. Here the CDR3 reads CASSRLGFDEQYF. The CDR3 DNA is TGCGCCAGCAGCCGTCTGGGTTTCGACGAGCAGTACTTC. V and J are TRBV4-3 and TRBJ2-7; D is ambiguous. The length of the CDR3 is 13 residues. V shed 4 bases and J shed 5 bases, with 12 bases lying between them. The germline gives CDR1 LGHNA, CDR2 YSLEER.

The gene calls are TRBV20-1 and TRBJ1-6; 7 bases agree with TRBD1. V dropped 6 bases and J dropped 6; count of bases not matched to a gene: 17. The CDR3 spans 17 residues. In germline, CDR1 is DFQATT, CDR2 SNEGSKA (reference sequence). CDR3 nucleotide sequence: TGCAGTGCCACCCGGGGGACAGACCCCGGGGGTAATTCACCCCTCCACTTT. This gives the protein CSATRGTDPGGNSPLHF.

The V and J genes are TRBV10-3 and TRBJ1-1; 8 bases line up with TRBD1. This CDR3 has 13 residues. The V gene end was trimmed by 11 bases and the J gene end by 1 base; junction bases not matched to a gene: 6. Germline V gives CDR1 ENHRY, CDR2 SYGVKD. The CDR3 sequence is CASRDRPNTEAFF. DNA of the CDR3: TGTGCCTCGCGGGACAGGCCGAACACTGAAGCTTTCTTT.

In its sample, this clonotype was seen a few times. The V call is TRBV30, the J call TRBJ2-3; 13 positions agree with TRBD2. Germline CDR1 GTSNPN, CDR2 SVGIG (reference sequence). This CDR3 comprises 15 residues. V lost 3 bases, J lost 6 bases, and 6 bases stayed unmatched. The CDR3 protein is CAWRTRTSGSDTQYF. The CDR3 region has the DNA TGTGCCTGGAGGACTAGGACTAGCGGGAGCGATACGCAGTATTTT.